The entry that follows covers one T cell receptor beta chain sequence. Its target antigen remains unknown. No clone much larger than this one lies a single base away; base qualities are absent. Donors were approximately 42 systemically healthy Caucasian individuals from Russia aged 6 to 90 years. Each donor gave about 9.7 milliliters of peripheral blood, drawn into EDTA-treated Vacutainer tubes. Ficoll-Paque density-gradient centrifugation was used to isolate PBMCs, with at least 6 million per sample. Trizol reagent was used to extract total RNA from PBMCs, with at least 5 micrograms per sample. The percentages of naive CD45RAhigh/CD27high T cells were determined by flow cytometry on a PBMC aliquot from every donor. The library was built by means of 5' RACE. For sequencing, an Illumina HiSeq 2500 was employed. The second PCR ran for about 7 to 11 cycles and used a J-beta primer mix along with a sample-barcoded 5' primer. A unique molecular identifier was introduced onto each TCR beta cDNA molecule by a template-switch 5' adaptor carrying 12 random nucleotides. At least 2.5 million CDR3-containing paired-end reads were obtained from each sample. First-strand cDNA synthesis was performed from all RNA using the Mint cDNA synthesis kit, with priming by a TRBC-specific oligonucleotide. After uracil-DNA glycosylase treatment, a first 18-cycle PCR used universal primers M1SS and BC2_uni_R on all cDNA. The study's processing was this. Normalization of each sample was performed by random selection of 1 million high-quality reads, each carrying a distinct molecular identifier. Reads sharing molecular identifiers were discarded rather than binned into consensus sequences. MiTCR, with a Q25 quality threshold and the strictest error-elimination algorithm, was used for CDR3 identification, clonotype clustering and error correction. Lower-bound total TCR beta diversity was estimated with a nonparametric unseen species model using Euler transformation. TCRdb reworked the public reads: Q25 trimming with fastp, MiXCR clone assembly, productive beta chains retained. When rows share a CDR3 protein, they turn into one entry using the most common DNA and genes. These V and J calls rely on TCRdb rather than the paper's analysis. The sample profile shows 980,000 or so distinct CDR3 sequences; around 49% of them were found once. Over 10% of the sample comes from the top ten.

The data were obtained in a study of blood T cells in healthy people across ages (dated by TCRdb to about 2015). Study-wide context: In model experiments, template switching captured about one uniquely barcoded TCR beta cDNA molecule for every two T cells. Two additional independent replicas of 1 million unique cDNA reads from the same blood draw were analyzed for two donors (one aged 18 to 29 and one aged 80 or older). To track age-related changes in TCR beta repertoire diversity, the study relied on deep sequencing normalized with unique cDNA molecular identifiers. To avoid experimental bias, donors of different ages were spread randomly across the sequencing lanes. The donors were split into four age groups: young (average about 15 years), middle-aged (about 40), aged (approximately 60) and long-lived (approximately 80). Study-wide findings and limitations: Because profiling used bulk unsorted PBMCs, naive and antigen-experienced compartments could not be compared conclusively. Donor CMV infection status was unknown, potentially confounding age-related changes in expanded clonotypes. Compared with the aged group, more naive CD4+ T cells, fewer expanded clones and increased TCR diversity were shown by the long-lived group, suggesting age selection. Estimates of total diversity based on one million sequenced T cells were regarded as lower bounds and as underestimates. There was a strong correlation between observed TCR beta diversity and the percentage of naive T cells measured by flow cytometry. Observed TCR beta diversity per million T cells fell roughly linearly with age, and a significant reduction was already apparent by age about 38.

The CDR3 holds 14 amino acids from the cysteine to the phenylalanine. Only the CDR3 part of the read is kept: 42 bases, read in frame from the first base. As encoded in the germline V gene, CDR1 is SGDLS while CDR2 is YYNGEE. Trimming leaves V shorter by 4 bases and J shorter by 7 bases, with the junction holding 4 bases beyond the gene matches. The material sequenced was blood. This TCR was recovered from a man under 40 in good health. The receptor chain draws on TRBV9 and TRBJ2-7; TRBD2 lines up with 14 middle nucleotides. The nucleotide sequence is TGTGCCAGCAGCTTGGGACTAGCGGGAGTAGAGCAGTACTTC. It translates as CASSLGLAGVEQYF.